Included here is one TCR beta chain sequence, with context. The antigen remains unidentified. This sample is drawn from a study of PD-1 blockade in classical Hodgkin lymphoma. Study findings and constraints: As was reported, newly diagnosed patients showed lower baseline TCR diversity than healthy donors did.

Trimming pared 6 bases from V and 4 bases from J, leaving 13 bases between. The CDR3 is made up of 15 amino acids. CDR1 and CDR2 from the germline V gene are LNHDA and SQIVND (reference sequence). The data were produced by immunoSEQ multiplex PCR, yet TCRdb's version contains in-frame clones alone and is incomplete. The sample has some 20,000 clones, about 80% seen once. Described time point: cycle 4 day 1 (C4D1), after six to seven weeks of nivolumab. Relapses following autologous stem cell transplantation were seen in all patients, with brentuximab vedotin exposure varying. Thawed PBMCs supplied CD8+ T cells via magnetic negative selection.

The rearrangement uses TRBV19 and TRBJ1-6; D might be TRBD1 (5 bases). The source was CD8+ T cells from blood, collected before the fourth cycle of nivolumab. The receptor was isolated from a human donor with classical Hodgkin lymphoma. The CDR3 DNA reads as TGTGCCAGTAGCTCCCGGGACCATTATAATTCACCCCTCCACTTT. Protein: CASSSRDHYNSPLHF.